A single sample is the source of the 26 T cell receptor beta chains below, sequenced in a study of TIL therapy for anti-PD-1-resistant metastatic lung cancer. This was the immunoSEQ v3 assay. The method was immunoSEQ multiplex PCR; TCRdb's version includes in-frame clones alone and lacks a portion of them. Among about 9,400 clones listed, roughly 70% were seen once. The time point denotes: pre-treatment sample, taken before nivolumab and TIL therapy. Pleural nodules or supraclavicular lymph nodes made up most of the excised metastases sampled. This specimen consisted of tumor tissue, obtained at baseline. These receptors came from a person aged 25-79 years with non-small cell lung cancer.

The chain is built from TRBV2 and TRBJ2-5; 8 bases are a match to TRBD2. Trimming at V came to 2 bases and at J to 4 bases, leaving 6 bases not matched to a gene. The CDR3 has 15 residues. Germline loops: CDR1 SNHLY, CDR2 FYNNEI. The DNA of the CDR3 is TGTGCCAGCAGTGAAAGCGGGGGAGGAGGAGAGACCCAGTACTTC. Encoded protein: CASSESGGGGETQYF.

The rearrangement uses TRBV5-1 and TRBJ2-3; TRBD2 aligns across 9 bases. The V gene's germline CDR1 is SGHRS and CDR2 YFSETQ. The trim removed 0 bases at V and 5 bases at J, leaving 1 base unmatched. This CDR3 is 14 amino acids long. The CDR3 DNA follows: TGCGCCAGCAGCTTGGCGACTAGCGGAGATACGCAGTATTTT. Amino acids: CASSLATSGDTQYF.

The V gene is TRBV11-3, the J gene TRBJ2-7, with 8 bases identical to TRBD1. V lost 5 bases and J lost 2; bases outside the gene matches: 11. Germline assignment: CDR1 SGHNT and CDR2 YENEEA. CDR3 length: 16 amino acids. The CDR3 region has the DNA TGTGCCAGCAGCCCGTGGACAGGGCTGTTTACCTACGAGCAGTACTTC. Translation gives CASSPWTGLFTYEQYF.

CDR3 in DNA: TGTGCCTGGTCGACAGGGGCCCAAGCTTTCTTT. It codes for CAWSTGAQAFF. This chain connects TRBV30 to TRBJ1-1; TRBD1 matches 8 bases. Germline CDR1 reads GTSNPN; CDR2 reads SVGIG (reference sequence). J was trimmed by 9 bases and V by 5 bases; bases with no gene match: 5. This CDR3 region has 11 residues.

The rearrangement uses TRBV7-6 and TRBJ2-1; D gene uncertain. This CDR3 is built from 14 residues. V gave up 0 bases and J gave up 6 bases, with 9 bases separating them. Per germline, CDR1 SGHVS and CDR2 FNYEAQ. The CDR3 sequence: CASSLARGGNEQFF. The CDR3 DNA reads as TGTGCCAGCAGCTTAGCGAGAGGCGGCAATGAGCAGTTCTTC.

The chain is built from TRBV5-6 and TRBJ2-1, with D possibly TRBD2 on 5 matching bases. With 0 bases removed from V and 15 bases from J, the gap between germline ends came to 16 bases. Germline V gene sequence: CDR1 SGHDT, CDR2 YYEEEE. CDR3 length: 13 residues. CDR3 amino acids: CASSLAAIARWFF. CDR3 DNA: TGTGCCAGCAGCTTGGCCGCAATAGCGAGGTGGTTCTTC.

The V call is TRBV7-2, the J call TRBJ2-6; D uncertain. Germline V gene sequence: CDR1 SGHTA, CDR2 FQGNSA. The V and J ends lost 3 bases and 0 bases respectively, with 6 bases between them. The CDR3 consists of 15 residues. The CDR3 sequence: CASSFFLSGANVLTF. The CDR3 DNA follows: TGTGCCAGCAGCTTTTTCCTCTCTGGGGCCAACGTCCTGACTTTC.

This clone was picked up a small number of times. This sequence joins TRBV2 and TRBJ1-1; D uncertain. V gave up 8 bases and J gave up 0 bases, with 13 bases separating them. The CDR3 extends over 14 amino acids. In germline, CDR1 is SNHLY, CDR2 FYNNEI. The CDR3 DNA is TGTGCCAGCTTGTTGGAAGGGTTGAACACTGAAGCTTTCTTT. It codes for CASLLEGLNTEAFF.

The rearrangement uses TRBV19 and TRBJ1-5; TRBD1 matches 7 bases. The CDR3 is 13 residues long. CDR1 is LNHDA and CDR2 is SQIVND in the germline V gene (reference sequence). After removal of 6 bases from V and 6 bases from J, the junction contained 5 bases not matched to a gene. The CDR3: CASSDRAGQPQHF. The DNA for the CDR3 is TGTGCCAGTAGCGACAGGGCTGGTCAGCCCCAGCATTTT.

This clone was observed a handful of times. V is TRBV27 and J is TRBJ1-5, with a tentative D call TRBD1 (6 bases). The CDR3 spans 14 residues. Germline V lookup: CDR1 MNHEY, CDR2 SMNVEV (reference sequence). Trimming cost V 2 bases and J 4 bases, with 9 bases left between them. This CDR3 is CASSLARGNQPQHF. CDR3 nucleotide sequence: TGTGCCAGCAGTTTAGCCAGGGGAAATCAGCCCCAGCATTTT.

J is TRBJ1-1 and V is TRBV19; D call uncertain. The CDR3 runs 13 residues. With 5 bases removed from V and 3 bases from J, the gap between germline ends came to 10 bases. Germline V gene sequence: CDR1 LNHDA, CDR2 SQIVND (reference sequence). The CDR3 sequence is CASSRPFDTEAFF. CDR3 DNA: TGTGCCAGTAGTCGACCCTTTGACACTGAAGCTTTCTTT.

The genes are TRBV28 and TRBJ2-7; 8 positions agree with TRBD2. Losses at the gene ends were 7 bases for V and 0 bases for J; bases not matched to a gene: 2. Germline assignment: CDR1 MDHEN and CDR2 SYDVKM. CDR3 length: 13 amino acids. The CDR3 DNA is TGTGCCAGCAAGACTAGCGCCTCCTACGAGCAGTACTTC. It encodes CASKTSASYEQYF.

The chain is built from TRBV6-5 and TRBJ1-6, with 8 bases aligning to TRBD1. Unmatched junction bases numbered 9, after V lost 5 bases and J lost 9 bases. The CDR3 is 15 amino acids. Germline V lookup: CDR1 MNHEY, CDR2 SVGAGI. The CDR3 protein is CASSGSQGAVSPLHF. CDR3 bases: TGTGCCAGCAGTGGGTCCCAGGGGGCTGTTTCACCCCTCCACTTT.

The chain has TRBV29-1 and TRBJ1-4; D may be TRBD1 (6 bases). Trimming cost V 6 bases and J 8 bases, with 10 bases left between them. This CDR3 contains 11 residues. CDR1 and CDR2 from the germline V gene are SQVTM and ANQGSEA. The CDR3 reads CSVGAGEKLFF. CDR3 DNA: TGCAGCGTGGGGGCTGGGGAAAAACTGTTTTTT.

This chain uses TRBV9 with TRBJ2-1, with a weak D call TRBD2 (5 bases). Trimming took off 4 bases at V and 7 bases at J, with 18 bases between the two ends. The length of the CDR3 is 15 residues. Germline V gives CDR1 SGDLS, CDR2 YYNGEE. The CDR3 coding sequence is TGTGCCAGCAGCAGACTGACCGTCTCGGGGAATGAGCAGTTCTTC. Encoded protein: CASSRLTVSGNEQFF.

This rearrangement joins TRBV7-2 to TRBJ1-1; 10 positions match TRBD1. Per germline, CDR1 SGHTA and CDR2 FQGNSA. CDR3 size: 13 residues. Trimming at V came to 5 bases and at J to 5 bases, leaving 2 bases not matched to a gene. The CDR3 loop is CASSGQGGTEAFF. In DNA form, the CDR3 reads TGTGCCAGCAGCGGACAGGGGGGGACTGAAGCTTTCTTT.

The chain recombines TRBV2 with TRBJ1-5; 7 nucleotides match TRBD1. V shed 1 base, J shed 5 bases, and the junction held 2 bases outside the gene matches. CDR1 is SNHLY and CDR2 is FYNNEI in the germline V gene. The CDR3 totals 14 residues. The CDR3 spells CASSEEGADQPQHF. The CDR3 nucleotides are TGTGCCAGCAGTGAAGAGGGGGCGGATCAGCCCCAGCATTTT.

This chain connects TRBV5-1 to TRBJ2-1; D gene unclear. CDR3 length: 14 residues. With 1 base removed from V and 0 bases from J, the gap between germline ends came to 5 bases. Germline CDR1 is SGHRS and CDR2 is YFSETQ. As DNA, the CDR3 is TGCGCCAGCAGCTTGCCAGGCTCCTACAATGAGCAGTTCTTC. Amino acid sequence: CASSLPGSYNEQFF.

CDR3 in DNA: TGTGCCAGCAGTGCTAGACCGATTGAAGCTTTCTTT. Protein: CASSARPIEAFF. The rearrangement links TRBV6-1 to TRBJ1-1, with unresolved D. V lost 4 bases to trimming and J lost 7 bases, with 10 bases between them. The length of the CDR3 is 12 residues. CDR1 is MNHNS, CDR2 SASEGT, per germline.

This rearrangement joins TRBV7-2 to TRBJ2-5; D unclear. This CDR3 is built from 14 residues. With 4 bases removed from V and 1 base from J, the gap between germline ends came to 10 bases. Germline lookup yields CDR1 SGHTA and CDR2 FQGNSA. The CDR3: CASSSDGLQETQYF. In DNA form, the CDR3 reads TGTGCCAGCAGCTCCGACGGCCTCCAAGAGACCCAGTACTTC.

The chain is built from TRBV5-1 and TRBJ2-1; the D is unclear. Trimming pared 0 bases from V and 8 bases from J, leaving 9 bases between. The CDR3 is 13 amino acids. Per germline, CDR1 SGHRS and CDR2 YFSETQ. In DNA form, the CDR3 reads TGCGCCAGCAGCTTGGACAGATCCGATGAGCAGTTCTTC. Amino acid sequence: CASSLDRSDEQFF.

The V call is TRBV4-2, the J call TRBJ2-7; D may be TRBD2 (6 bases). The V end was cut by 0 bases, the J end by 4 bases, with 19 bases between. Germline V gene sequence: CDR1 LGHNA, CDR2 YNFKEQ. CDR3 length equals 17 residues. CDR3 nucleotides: TGTGCCAGCAGCCAAGAAGAGGGGACCGTGGGAGGATACGAGCAGTACTTC. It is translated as CASSQEEGTVGGYEQYF.

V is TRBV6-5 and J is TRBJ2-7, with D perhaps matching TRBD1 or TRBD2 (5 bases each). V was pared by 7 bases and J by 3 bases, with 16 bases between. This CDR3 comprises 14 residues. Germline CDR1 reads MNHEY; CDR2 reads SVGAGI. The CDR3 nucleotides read TGTGCCAGCACTGCGACGGGGCAGAACTACGAGCAGTACTTC. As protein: CASTATGQNYEQYF.

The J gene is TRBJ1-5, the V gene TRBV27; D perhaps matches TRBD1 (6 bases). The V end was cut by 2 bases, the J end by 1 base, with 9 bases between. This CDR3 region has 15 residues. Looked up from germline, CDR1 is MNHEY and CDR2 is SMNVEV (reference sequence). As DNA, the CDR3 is TGTGCCAGCAGTTTAACAGGGAACAGCAATCAGCCCCAGCATTTT. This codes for CASSLTGNSNQPQHF.

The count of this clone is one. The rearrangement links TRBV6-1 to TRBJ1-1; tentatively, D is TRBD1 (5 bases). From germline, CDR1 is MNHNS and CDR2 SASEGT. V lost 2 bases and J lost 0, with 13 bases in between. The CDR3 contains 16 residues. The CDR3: CASSEPPGRMNTEAFF. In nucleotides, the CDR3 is TGTGCCAGCAGTGAACCTCCGGGACGAATGAACACTGAAGCTTTCTTT.

The CDR3 region is CASSQSSEQYF. The CDR3 DNA reads as TGTGCCAGCAGCCAGAGTAGCGAGCAGTACTTC. The genes are TRBV7-2 and TRBJ2-7; D is unresolved. The CDR3 length is 11 residues. V dropped 5 bases and J dropped 6 bases, with 8 bases sitting between them. Germline V gives CDR1 SGHTA, CDR2 FQGNSA.